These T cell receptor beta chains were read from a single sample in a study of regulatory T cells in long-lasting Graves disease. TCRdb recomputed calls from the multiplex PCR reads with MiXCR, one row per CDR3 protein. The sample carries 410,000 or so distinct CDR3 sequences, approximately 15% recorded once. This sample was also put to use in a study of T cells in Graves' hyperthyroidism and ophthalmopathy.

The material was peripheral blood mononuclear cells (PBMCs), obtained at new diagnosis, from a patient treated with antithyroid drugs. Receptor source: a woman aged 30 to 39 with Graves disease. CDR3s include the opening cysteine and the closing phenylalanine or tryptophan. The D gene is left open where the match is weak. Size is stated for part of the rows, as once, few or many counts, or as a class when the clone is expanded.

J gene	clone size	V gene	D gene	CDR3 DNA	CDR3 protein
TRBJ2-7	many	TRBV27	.	TGTGCCAGCAGTAACGCGGGCGCGAAAGGCGAGCAGTACTTC	CASSNAGAKGEQYF
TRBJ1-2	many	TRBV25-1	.	TGTGCCAGCAGTGAACAGGGCCCCACAATATATGGCTACACCTTC	CASSEQGPTIYGYTF
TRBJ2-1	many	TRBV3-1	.	TGTGCCAGCAGCCAAGGAGCGGAGGGCTACAATGAGCAGTTCTTC	CASSQGAEGYNEQFF
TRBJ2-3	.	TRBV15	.	TGTGCCACCAGCAGAGGTAGACTAGACCACACAGATACGCAGTATTTT	CATSRGRLDHTDTQYF
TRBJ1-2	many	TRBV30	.	TGTGCCTTATGGGGGAACTATGGCTACACCTTC	CALWGNYGYTF
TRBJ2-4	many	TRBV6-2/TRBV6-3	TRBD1	TGTGCCAGCACCTCCACCCGGGACAGGAACATTCAGTACTTC	CASTSTRDRNIQYF
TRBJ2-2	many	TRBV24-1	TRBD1	TGTGCCACCAGTGATTTACCCGGGACAGGGGGCCACACCGGGGAGCTGTTTTTT	CATSDLPGTGGHTGELFF
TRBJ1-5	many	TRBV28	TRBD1	TGTGCCAGCAAGGCGGACAGGGGACTCAATCAGCCCCAGCATTTT	CASKADRGLNQPQHF
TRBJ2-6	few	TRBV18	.	TGTGCCAGCTCACCACTTAGTGGTTTTGGGGCCAACGTCCTGACTTTC	CASSPLSGFGANVLTF
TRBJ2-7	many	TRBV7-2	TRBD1	TGTGCCAGCAGCTTAGTAGGACAGGGGGATAAGCAGTACTTC	CASSLVGQGDKQYF
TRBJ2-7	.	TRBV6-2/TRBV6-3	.	TGTGCCAGCAGTGATAAGGCACCTGGGGACGAGCAGTACTTC	CASSDKAPGDEQYF
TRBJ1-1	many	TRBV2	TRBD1	TGTGCCAGCAGACTCAGGGGGCTAGGCACTGAAGCTTTCTTT	CASRLRGLGTEAFF
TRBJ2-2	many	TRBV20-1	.	TGCAGTGCTAGAAGGACGGAAGGGATCGCCGGGGAGCTGTTTTTT	CSARRTEGIAGELFF
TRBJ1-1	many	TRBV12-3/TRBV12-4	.	TGTGCCAGCAGCCTCACAGGGACTCCGAACACTGAAGCTTTCTTT	CASSLTGTPNTEAFF
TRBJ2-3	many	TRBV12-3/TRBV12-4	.	TGTGCCAGCAGTTTGCAGACAGAGGGGCACGATACGCAGTATTTT	CASSLQTEGHDTQYF
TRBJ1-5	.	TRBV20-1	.	TGCAGTGCTAGAGATCAACATCAGCCCCAGCATTTT	CSARDQHQPQHF
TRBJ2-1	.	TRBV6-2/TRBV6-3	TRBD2	TGTGCCAGCAATAAAAGTGGGAGGGCAGGGTCCAGGATTGAGCAGTTCTTC	CASNKSGRAGSRIEQFF
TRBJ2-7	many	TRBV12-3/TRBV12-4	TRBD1	TGTGCCAGCAGTTTTTCAGGGGGCTCCCTCTACGAGCAGTACTTC	CASSFSGGSLYEQYF
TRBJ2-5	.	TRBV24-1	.	TGTGCCACCAGTGACCGGACGGGACATTCGCAGTACTTC	CATSDRTGHSQYF
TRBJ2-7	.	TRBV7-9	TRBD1	TGTGCCAGCAGCTTCGTTCCACGACAGGGTGGGGAGCAGTACTTC	CASSFVPRQGGEQYF
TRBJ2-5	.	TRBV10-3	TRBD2	TGTGCCATCAGTGAGAGTTTACTAGCGGGAGTTGGTCAAGAGACCCAGTACTTC	CAISESLLAGVGQETQYF
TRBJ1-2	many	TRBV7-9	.	TGTGCCAGCAGCTCTACCCTCCCGCGGGGTGGAACGTATGGCTACACCTTC	CASSSTLPRGGTYGYTF
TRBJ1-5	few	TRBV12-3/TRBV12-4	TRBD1	TGTGCCAGCATTCGGGACTTACAGGGGGGACAGCCCCAGCATTTT	CASIRDLQGGQPQHF
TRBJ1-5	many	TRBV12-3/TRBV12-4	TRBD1	TGTGCCAGCAGTACCCAACAGGGGGCAAGCCAGCCCCAGCATTTT	CASSTQQGASQPQHF
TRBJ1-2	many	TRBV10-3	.	TGTGCCATCAGTGAGTCGACTCGGGGCCGTCGGCGTGGCTACACCTTC	CAISESTRGRRRGYTF
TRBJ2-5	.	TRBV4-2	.	TGTGCCAGCAGCGGGGACCCGGGAGAGGGGGAGACCCAGTACTTC	CASSGDPGEGETQYF
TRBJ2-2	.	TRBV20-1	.	TGCAGTGCCCCAGGGGTCCGTACCGGGGAGCTGTTTTTT	CSAPGVRTGELFF
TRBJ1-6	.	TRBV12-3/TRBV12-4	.	TGTGCCAGCAGAATTCCCGGTAATAATTCACCCCTCCACTTT	CASRIPGNNSPLHF
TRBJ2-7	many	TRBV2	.	TGTGCCAGCACGGGGCTTTACGAGCAGTACTTC	CASTGLYEQYF
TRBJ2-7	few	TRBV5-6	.	TGTGCCAGCAGCCCAAAAGACAGGTACTACGAGCAGTACTTC	CASSPKDRYYEQYF
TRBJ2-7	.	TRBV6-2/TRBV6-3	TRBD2	TGTGCCAGCGGAGCGGGAGGCCCCTCCTACGAGCAGTACTTC	CASGAGGPSYEQYF
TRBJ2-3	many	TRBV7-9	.	TGTGCCAGCACCCTTAGGGATACGCAGTATTTT	CASTLRDTQYF
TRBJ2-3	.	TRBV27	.	TGTACCAGCAGTTTTCAGAGAGGGGGGAGAGATACGCAGTATTTT	CTSSFQRGGRDTQYF
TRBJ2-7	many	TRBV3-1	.	TGTGCCAGCAGCCAAGACAGGGGGGGAGACTCGGAGTACTTC	CASSQDRGGDSEYF
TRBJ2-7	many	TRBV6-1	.	TGTGCCAGCACCGTTTCGGGGGCGGACGAGCAGTACTTC	CASTVSGADEQYF
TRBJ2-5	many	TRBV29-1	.	TGCAGCGTTGGCTCACCCACGTTTAGCAAAGAGACCCAGTACTTC	CSVGSPTFSKETQYF
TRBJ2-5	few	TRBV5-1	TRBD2	TGCGCCAGCAGCACGGGACTAGCGGGAGGGTCGGGTGAGACCCAGTACTTC	CASSTGLAGGSGETQYF
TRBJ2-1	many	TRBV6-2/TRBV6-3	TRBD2	TGTGCCAGCAGTGAAATCCCGGGACTAGCGGCCTACAATGAGCAGTTCTTC	CASSEIPGLAAYNEQFF